The present TCR beta chain was sequenced within a study of tumor-infiltrating lymphocytes in primary liver carcinoma. Study information: Productive TCRbeta read yields ran from roughly 3.9 to 6.8 million per sample and were similar between tissues.

Study results and caveats: Researchers found tumor-adjacent and tumor-blood pairs overlapped less than tumor region pairs. Tumor tissue displayed a significantly greater top-250-clone fraction than blood (p = 0.039).

The researchers produced TCR beta cDNA from 500 to 550 ng total RNA with a constant-region primer. Each TCR beta library was derived from three nested multiplex PCR rounds that employed slightly modified ARM-PCR. TRBV1-TRBV30 forward and Cbeta reverse primers drove the first two roughly 10-cycle rounds. TCRdb used MiXCR to reprocess the multiplex PCR reads, holding one entry per CDR3 protein. The sample carries 300,000 to 400,000 distinct CDR3 sequences, over 55% recorded once. The CDR3 runs to 16 residues. In germline, CDR1 is MNHEY, CDR2 SVGEGT. The germline V and J ends were trimmed by 0 bases and 3 bases, with 12 bases remaining between them. The sample holds a few counts of this clonotype. Its antigen is not identified. RNA was extracted from whole blood without cell sorting, alongside germline DNA.

The origin of this receptor is a man between 40 and 49 years old with primary liver carcinoma and hepatitis B virus infection. Sequencing was done on a sample of peripheral blood. The chain recombines TRBV6-2 or TRBV6-3 with TRBJ2-1; D gene uncertain. The CDR3 sequence: CASSYSGSPVYNEQFF. CDR3 bases: TGTGCCAGCAGTTACTCAGGCAGCCCTGTCTACAATGAGCAGTTCTTC.